This T cell receptor (beta chain) was captured by sequencing in a study of OX40 agonist ivuxolimab in advanced cancers. Overall study findings and caveats: Expanded clones tended on average to be more numerous among CD8+ T cells than CD4+.

The V gene's germline CDR1 is SGDLS and CDR2 YYNGEE. V lost 0 bases and J 5 bases, leaving 15 bases between the germline ends. The CDR3 length is 15 residues. TCRdb keeps only in-frame clones here, not all; method: immunoSEQ multiplex PCR. The sample records about 72,000 clones, just over 90% being singletons. In its sample, this clone was seen once. Antigen specificity is unknown. The source material was CD4+ or CD8+ T cells sorted from blood, sampled in a trial of the OX40 agonist ivuxolimab. The chain recombines TRBV9 with TRBJ2-7; D not certain. The TCR comes from an adult with an advanced solid tumor such as melanoma, head and neck, liver or kidney cancer. CDR3 DNA: TGTGCCAGCAGCGTAGATGGGGTCCCTTTGGACGAGCAGTACTTC. The encoded protein is CASSVDGVPLDEQYF. The full variable domain, completed using reference TRBV9 and TRBJ2-7, is DSGVTQTPKHLITATGQRVTLRCSPRSGDLSVYWYQQSLDQGLQFLIQYYNGEERAKGNILERFSAQQFPDLHSELNLSSLELGDSALYFCASSVDGVPLDEQYFGPGTRLTVT.